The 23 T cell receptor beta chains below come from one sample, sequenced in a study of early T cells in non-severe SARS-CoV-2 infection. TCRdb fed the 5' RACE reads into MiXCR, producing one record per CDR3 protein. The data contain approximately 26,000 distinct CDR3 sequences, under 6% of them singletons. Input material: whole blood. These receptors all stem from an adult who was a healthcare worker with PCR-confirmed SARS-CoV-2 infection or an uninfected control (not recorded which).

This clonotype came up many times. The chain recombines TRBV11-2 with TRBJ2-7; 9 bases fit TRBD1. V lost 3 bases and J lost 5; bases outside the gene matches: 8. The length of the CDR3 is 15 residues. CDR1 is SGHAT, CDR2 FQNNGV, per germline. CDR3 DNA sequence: TGTGCCAGCAGCTTCAACAGGGGGCTATTGAACGAGCAGTACTTC. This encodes CASSFNRGLLNEQYF.

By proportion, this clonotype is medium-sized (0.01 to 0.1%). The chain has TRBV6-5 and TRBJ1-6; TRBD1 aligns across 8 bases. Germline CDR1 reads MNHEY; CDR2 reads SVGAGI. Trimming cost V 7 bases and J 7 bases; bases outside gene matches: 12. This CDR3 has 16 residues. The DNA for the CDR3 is TGTGCCAGCACCTATGGCAGGGGGCCAGAGAATTCACCCCTCCACTTT. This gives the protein CASTYGRGPENSPLHF.

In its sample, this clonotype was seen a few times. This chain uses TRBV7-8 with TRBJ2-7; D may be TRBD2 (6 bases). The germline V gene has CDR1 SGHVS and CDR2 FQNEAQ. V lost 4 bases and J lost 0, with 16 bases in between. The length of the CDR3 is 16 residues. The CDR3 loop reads CASSSLMEGSSYEQYF. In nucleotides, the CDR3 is TGTGCCAGCAGCTCCCTCATGGAGGGAAGCTCCTACGAGCAGTACTTC.

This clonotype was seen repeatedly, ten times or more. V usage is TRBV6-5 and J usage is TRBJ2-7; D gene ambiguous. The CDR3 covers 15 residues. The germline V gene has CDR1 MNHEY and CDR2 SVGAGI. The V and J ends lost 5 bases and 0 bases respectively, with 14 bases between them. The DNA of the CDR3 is TGTGCCAGCAGTGAAGCCCGCAGGCTCTCCTACGAGCAGTACTTC. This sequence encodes CASSEARRLSYEQYF.

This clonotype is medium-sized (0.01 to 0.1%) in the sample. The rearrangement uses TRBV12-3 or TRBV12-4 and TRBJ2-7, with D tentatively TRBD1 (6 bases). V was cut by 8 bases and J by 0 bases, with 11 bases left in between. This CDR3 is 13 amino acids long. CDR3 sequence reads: CASAWDISYEQYF. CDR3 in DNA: TGTGCCAGCGCTTGGGACATCTCCTACGAGCAGTACTTC.

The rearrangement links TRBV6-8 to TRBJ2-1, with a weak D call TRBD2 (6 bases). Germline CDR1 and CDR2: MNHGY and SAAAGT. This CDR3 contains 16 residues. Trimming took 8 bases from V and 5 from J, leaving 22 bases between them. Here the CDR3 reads CASSPRRWREHNEQFF. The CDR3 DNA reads TGTGCCAGCTCTCCCCGGAGGTGGCGGGAACACAATGAGCAGTTCTTC.

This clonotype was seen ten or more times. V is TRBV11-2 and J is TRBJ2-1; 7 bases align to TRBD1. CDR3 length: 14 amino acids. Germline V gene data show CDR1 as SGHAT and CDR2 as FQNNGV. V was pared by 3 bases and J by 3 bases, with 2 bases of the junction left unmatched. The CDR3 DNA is TGTGCCAGCAGCTTGGGGGACAGCTACAATGAGCAGTTCTTC. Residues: CASSLGDSYNEQFF.

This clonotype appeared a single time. CDR3 nucleotide sequence: TGTGCCAGCAGCCAGGTGACAGGGCCCTCTAATGAAAAACTGTTTTTT. It yields the protein CASSQVTGPSNEKLFF. J is TRBJ1-4 and V is TRBV3-1, with 7 bases lining up with TRBD1. CDR3 size: 16 residues. The J segment lost 3 bases and the V segment lost 3 bases, leaving 7 bases of the junction unmatched. Germline CDR1 and CDR2: LGHDT and YNNKEL (reference sequence).

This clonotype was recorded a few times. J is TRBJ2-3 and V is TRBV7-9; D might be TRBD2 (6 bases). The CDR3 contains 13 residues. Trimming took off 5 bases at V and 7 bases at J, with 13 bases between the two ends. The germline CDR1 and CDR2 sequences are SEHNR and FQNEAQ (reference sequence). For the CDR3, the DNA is TGTGCCAGCAGCCTAGGAGGGCGCAATACGCAGTATTTT. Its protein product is CASSLGGRNTQYF.

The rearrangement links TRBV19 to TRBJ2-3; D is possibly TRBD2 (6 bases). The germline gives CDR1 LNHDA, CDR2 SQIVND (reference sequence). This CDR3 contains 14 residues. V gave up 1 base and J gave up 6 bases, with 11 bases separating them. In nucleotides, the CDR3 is TGTGCCAGTAGTATAGCGGGGGATTCGGATACGCAGTATTTT. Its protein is CASSIAGDSDTQYF.

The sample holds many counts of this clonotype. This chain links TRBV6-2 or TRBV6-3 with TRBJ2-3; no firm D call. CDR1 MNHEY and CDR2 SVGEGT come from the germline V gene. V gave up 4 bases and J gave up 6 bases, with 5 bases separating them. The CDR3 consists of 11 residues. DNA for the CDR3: TGTGCCAGCAGTTCCATTGATACGCAGTATTTT. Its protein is CASSSIDTQYF.

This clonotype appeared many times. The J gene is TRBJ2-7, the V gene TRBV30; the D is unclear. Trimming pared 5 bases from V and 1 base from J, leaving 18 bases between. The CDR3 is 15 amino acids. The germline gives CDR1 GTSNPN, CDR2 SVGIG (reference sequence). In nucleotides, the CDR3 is TGTGCCTGGGTCCCAGCCCGAGCTCCGTCCTACGAGCAGTACTTC. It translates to CAWVPARAPSYEQYF.

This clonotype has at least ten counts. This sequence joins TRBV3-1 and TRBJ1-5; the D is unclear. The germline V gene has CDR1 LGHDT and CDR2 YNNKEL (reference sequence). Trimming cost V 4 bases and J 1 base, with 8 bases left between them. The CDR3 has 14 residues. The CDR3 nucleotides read TGTGCCAGCAGCCTCGACACGAGCAATCAGCCCCAGCATTTT. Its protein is CASSLDTSNQPQHF.

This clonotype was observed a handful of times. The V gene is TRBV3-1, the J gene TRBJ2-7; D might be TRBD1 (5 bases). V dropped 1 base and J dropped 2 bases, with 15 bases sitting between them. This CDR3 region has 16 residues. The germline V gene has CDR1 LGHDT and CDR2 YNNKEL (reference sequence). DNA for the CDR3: TGTGCCAGCAGCCAAGTAGGACAAATTTCAACCTACGAGCAGTACTTC. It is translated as CASSQVGQISTYEQYF.

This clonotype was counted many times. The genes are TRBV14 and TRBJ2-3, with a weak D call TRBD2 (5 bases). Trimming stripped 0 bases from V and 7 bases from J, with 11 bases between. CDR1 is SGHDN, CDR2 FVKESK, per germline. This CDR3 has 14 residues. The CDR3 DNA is TGTGCCAGCAGCCAAGATCCGAGGGTTAATACGCAGTATTTT. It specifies CASSQDPRVNTQYF.

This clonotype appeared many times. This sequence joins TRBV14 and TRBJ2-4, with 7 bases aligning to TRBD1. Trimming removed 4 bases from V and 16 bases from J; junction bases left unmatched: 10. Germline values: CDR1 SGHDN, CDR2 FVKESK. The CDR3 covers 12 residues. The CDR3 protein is CASSRAPGQFYF. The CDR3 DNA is TGTGCCAGCAGCCGCGCCCCGGGACAGTTTTACTTC.

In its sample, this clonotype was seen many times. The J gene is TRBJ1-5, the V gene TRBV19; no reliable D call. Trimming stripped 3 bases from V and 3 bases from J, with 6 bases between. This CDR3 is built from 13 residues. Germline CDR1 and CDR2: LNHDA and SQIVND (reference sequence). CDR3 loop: CASSMGTNQPQHF. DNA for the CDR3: TGTGCCAGTAGTATGGGCACCAATCAGCCCCAGCATTTT.

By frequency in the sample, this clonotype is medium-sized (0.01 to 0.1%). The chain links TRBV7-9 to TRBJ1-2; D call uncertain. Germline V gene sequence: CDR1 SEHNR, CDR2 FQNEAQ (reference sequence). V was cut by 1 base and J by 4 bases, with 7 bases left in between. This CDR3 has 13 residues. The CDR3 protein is CASSLGPFYGYTF. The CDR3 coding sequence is TGTGCCAGCAGCTTAGGTCCGTTCTATGGCTACACCTTC.

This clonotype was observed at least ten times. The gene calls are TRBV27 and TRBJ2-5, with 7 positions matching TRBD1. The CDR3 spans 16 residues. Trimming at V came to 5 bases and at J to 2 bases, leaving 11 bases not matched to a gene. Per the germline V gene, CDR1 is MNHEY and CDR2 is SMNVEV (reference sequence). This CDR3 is CASSPPMTGRQETQYF. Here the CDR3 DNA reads TGTGCCAGCAGTCCGCCGATGACAGGGCGACAAGAGACCCAGTACTTC.

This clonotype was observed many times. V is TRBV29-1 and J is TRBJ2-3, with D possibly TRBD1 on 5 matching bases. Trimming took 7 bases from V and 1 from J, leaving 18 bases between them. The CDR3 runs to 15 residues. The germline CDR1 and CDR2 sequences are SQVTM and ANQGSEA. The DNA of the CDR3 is TGCAGCGCCCCCCCCGCAGGGAAGGGCACAGATACGCAGTATTTT. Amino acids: CSAPPAGKGTDTQYF.

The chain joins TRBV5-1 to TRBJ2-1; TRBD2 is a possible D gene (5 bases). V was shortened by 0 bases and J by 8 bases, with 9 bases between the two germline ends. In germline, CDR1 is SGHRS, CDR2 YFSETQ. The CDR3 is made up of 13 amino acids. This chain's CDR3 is CASSLVLADEQFF. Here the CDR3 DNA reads TGCGCCAGCAGCTTGGTGCTAGCCGATGAGCAGTTCTTC.

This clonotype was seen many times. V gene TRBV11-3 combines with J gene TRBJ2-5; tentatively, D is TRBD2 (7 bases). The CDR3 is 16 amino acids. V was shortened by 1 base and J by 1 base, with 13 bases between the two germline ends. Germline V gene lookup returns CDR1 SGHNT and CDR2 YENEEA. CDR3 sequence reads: CASSLGGGGTQETQYF. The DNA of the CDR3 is TGTGCCAGCAGCTTAGGTGGCGGGGGCACCCAAGAGACCCAGTACTTC.

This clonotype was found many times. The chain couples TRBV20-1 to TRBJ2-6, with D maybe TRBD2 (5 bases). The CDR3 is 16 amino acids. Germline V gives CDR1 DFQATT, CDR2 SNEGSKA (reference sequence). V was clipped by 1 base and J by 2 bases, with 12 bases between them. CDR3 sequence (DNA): TGCAGTGCTAGAGGACTGGAGGAAACTGGGGCCAACGTCCTGACTTTC. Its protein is CSARGLEETGANVLTF.